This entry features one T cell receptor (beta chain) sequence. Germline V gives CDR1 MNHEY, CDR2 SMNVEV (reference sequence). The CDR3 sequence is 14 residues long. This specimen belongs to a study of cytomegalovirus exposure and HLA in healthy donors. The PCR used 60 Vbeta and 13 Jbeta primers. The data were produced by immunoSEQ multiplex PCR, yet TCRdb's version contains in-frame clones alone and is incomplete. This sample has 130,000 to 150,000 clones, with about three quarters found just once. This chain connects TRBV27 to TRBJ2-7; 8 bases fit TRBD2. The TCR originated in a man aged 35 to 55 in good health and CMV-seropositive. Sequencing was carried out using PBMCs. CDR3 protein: CVSGLREGQGEQYF. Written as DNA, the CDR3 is TGTGTGTCGGGGCTTCGGGAGGGCCAAGGCGAGCAGTACTTC.